These T cell receptor beta chains were read from a single sample in a study of blood T cell repertoires in COVID-19. Sequencing was performed with immunoSEQ multiplex PCR; in TCRdb, only in-frame clones are kept and a portion is missing. The sample has roughly 97,000 clones; roughly four fifths are singletons. Material: peripheral blood. The receptor set was obtained from a man aged 65 to 79 with acute or convalescent COVID-19. Both conserved end residues are part of each CDR3. Each record gives: D gene, clone size, V gene, J gene, CDR3 DNA, CDR3 protein. D genes are given only for firm matches. Expanded clones get a size class; other rows say once, few or many, or leave the size out.

NA	NA	TRBV10-3	TRBJ1-5	TGTGCCATCAGTGAGAGGGGGGGCCGACAGCCCCAGCATTTT	CAISERGGRQPQHF
TRBD1	NA	TRBV9	TRBJ1-4	TGTGCCAGCAGCTCCCGGACAGGGGGGGGTGAAAAACTGTTTTTT	CASSSRTGGGEKLFF
TRBD1	NA	TRBV9	TRBJ1-4	TGTGCCAGCAGCGCAGGGGGGACTAATGAAAAACTGTTTTTT	CASSAGGTNEKLFF
NA	many	TRBV24-1	TRBJ1-2	TGTGCCACCAGTGATATCGGGCAGGGGCCTGGTGGCTACACCTTC	CATSDIGQGPGGYTF
NA	NA	TRBV6-5	TRBJ1-1	TGTGCCAGCAGTTACTCTAGGACAACCGAAGCTTTCTTT	CASSYSRTTEAFF
TRBD2	NA	TRBV5-5	TRBJ2-4	TGTGCCAGCAGCCCGCCGGGACTAGATGGGGGAGGTGGCAAAAACATTCAGTACTTC	CASSPPGLDGGGGKNIQYF
NA	NA	TRBV2	TRBJ1-2	TGTGCCAACTCAGACGGCGGGAAGAATGGCTACACCTTC	CANSDGGKNGYTF
NA	few	TRBV11-2	TRBJ2-7	TGTGCCAGCAGCTTAGAAATCAGCGGCGAGCAGTACTTC	CASSLEISGEQYF
NA	NA	TRBV27	TRBJ1-6	TGTGCCAGCAGTTTATCTGCGGGACGGAGCTCCTATAATTCACCCCTCCACTTT	CASSLSAGRSSYNSPLHF
TRBD1	once	TRBV29-1	TRBJ2-2	TGCAGCGTTCTTTACAGGGGTTCCGGGGAGCTGTTTTTT	CSVLYRGSGELFF
NA	NA	TRBV7-9	TRBJ1-5	TGTGCCAGCAGCTTAGCCGGGGAGCGCAATCAGCCCCAGCATTTT	CASSLAGERNQPQHF
NA	few	TRBV7-8	TRBJ1-5	TGTGCCAGCAGCCCCATGAGGGGACTTGGCCAGCCCCAGCATTTT	CASSPMRGLGQPQHF
TRBD2	few	TRBV23-1	TRBJ2-1	TGCGCCAGCAGTCAATTGGGACTAGCGGGGGGCGGCAATGAGCAGTTCTTC	CASSQLGLAGGGNEQFF
TRBD1	NA	TRBV18	TRBJ1-1	TGTGCCAGCTCACTTCGGGACAGGGTGGGGAACACTGAAGCTTTCTTT	CASSLRDRVGNTEAFF
TRBD1	NA	TRBV18	TRBJ1-2	TGTGCCAGCTCGTCTGAAGGGACAGGGAGAAATGGCTACACCTTC	CASSSEGTGRNGYTF
NA	once	TRBV6-2/TRBV6-3	TRBJ2-3	TGTGCCAGCAGTCTCGTAACGGGAAGCACATTGGATACGCAGTATTTT	CASSLVTGSTLDTQYF
NA	NA	TRBV4-2	TRBJ2-3	TGTGCCAGCAGCCAACTAGAAACAGATACGCAGTATTTT	CASSQLETDTQYF
NA	NA	TRBV6-5	TRBJ1-1	TGTGCCAGCAACGACCGGGGTGGTGAAGCTTTCTTT	CASNDRGGEAFF
NA	NA	TRBV4-2	TRBJ2-2	TGTGCCAGCAGCCAAGATAGGGGCGGTAGAACCGGGGAGCTGTTTTTT	CASSQDRGGRTGELFF
NA	NA	TRBV4-2	TRBJ1-4	TGTGCCAGCAGCCCTGGAGGAACTGAAAAACTGTTTTTT	CASSPGGTEKLFF
TRBD1	NA	TRBV28	TRBJ1-2	TGTGCCAGCAGTTCCGGACAGGTCAACTATGGCTACACCTTC	CASSSGQVNYGYTF
TRBD1	NA	TRBV19	TRBJ1-5	TGTGCCAGTACCCTACAGGGGGCAGGCAATCAGCCCCAGCATTTT	CASTLQGAGNQPQHF
TRBD1	NA	TRBV30	TRBJ2-1	TGTGCCTGGAGTGTACCTCCAATAGGGGCGGGACAGGACTACAATGAGCAGTTCTTC	CAWSVPPIGAGQDYNEQFF